A selection of T cell receptor beta chains follows, all from one sample in a study of cytomegalovirus exposure and HLA in healthy donors. Only in-frame clones appear in the TCRdb table, and some are missing; sequencing was by immunoSEQ multiplex PCR. The repertoire holds 90,000 to 150,000 clones, with over 70% as singletons. Sequenced sample: PBMCs. The receptor source for this set is a woman in her 40s in good health and CMV-seropositive. The CDR3 runs from the conserved cysteine through the conserved F or W. Each record gives: clone size, V gene, D gene, J gene, CDR3 DNA, CDR3 protein. D genes are given only for firm matches. Expanded clones are given a class, and other clones once, few, many or no size at all.

-	TRBV28	-	TRBJ1-2	TGTGCCAGCACCACTGAGCGGGGAGCTGGCTACACCTTC	CASTTERGAGYTF
-	TRBV18	-	TRBJ1-5	TGTGCCAGCTTCCTCGACGGGGTCAATCAGCCCCAGCATTTT	CASFLDGVNQPQHF
-	TRBV7-6	TRBD1	TRBJ1-3	TGTGCCAGCAGCCCGACAGGGCCCGGAAACACCATATATTTT	CASSPTGPGNTIYF
-	TRBV12-5	-	TRBJ1-2	TGTGCTAGCCAGATGAACTATGGCTACACCTTC	CASQMNYGYTF
-	TRBV7-9	-	TRBJ1-1	TGTGCCAGCAATGGGGGGGAGGGTGGTACGACTGAAGCTTTCTTT	CASNGGEGGTTEAFF
once	TRBV6-5	-	TRBJ2-7	TGTGCCAGCAGTTACGGGGAGCGGGCCTACGAGCAGTACTTC	CASSYGERAYEQYF
-	TRBV7-9	-	TRBJ1-2	TGTGCCAGCAGCTTAGACGGGGACACGAACTATGGCTACACCTTC	CASSLDGDTNYGYTF
-	TRBV30	-	TRBJ1-2	TGTGCCTGGAGTGTGCACAGCTATGGCTACACCTTC	CAWSVHSYGYTF
-	TRBV9	-	TRBJ2-3	TGTGCCAGCAGCGTAGGTCCGGGAGATACGCAGTATTTT	CASSVGPGDTQYF
-	TRBV19	-	TRBJ1-2	TGTGCCAGTAGTATCCCCCAGGGAAGGGGATATGGCTACACCTTC	CASSIPQGRGYGYTF
-	TRBV9	TRBD2	TRBJ2-3	TGTGCCAGCAGCTTTAGCGGGGGGGCCGGAACAGATACGCAGTATTTT	CASSFSGGAGTDTQYF
few	TRBV4-3	-	TRBJ1-3	TGCGCCAGCAGCCAATTGGGGGCGCTTGGAAACACCATATATTTT	CASSQLGALGNTIYF
-	TRBV4-3	-	TRBJ2-1	TGCGCCAGCAGCCAAAGGCACGTGGGGGGGCCTCGCGAGCAGTTCTTC	CASSQRHVGGPREQFF
few	TRBV13	TRBD1	TRBJ1-2	TGTGCCAGCAACCTCGGTAAGGACAGGAGGCTTTTCGGCGGCTACACCTTC	CASNLGKDRRLFGGYTF
-	TRBV12-5	TRBD1	TRBJ1-1	TGTGCTAGTGGTTTGGGCCCCGGACAGGGGAAAAAGATGAACACTGAAGCTTTCTTT	CASGLGPGQGKKMNTEAFF
-	TRBV5-1	TRBD1	TRBJ1-1	TGCGCCAGCAGCCAAGATGACAGGGGCACAGCTTTCTTT	CASSQDDRGTAFF
-	TRBV5-1	-	TRBJ1-1	TGCGCCAGCAGTCGGAACAGGGCCGAGACTGAAGCTTTCTTT	CASSRNRAETEAFF
-	TRBV7-7	-	TRBJ1-4	TGTGCTAGCAGCTTAGATGAGGGTGGAAAACTGTTTTTT	CASSLDEGGKLFF
-	TRBV7-9	TRBD1	TRBJ2-7	TGTGCCAGCAGCTGGGACAGCTCCTACGAGCAGTACTTC	CASSWDSSYEQYF
once	TRBV5-1	TRBD2	TRBJ2-1	TGCGCCAGCAGCCCGACTAGCGGGAGCGGGGGTGAGCAGTTCTTC	CASSPTSGSGGEQFF
-	TRBV27	TRBD1	TRBJ2-7	TGTGCCAGCAGTTTATTCGGGACAGGGGACGAGCAGTACTTC	CASSLFGTGDEQYF
-	TRBV5-4	TRBD1	TRBJ2-1	TGTGCCAGCAGCTTAATGGACAGGGGCTGGTATGATGGGCAGTTCTTC	CASSLMDRGWYDGQFF
-	TRBV11-1	TRBD1	TRBJ2-7	TGTGCCAGCAGCCTGCTCAGGGACAGTCCTTTACGAGTGCAGTACTTC	CASSLLRDSPLRVQYF
-	TRBV19	-	TRBJ1-1	TGTGCCAGTAGGGCGGGAACGACACCGAACACTGAAGCTTTCTTT	CASRAGTTPNTEAFF
few	TRBV30	TRBD2	TRBJ2-2	TGTGCCAGGGCCAAAGGGGAGGGACGCACCGGGGAGCTGTTTTTT	CARAKGEGRTGELFF
few	TRBV9	-	TRBJ2-1	TGTGCCAGCAGCGCGGAGCGGAGGAGTCTGTTCTTC	CASSAERRSLFF
-	TRBV4-3	-	TRBJ1-1	TGCGCCAGCAGCCAAGATCGTGGTACAGCCACTGAAGCTTTCTTT	CASSQDRGTATEAFF
-	TRBV19	-	TRBJ2-6	TGTGCCAGTAGTATAGCACAGAACTCTGGGGCCAACGTCCTGACTTTC	CASSIAQNSGANVLTF
-	TRBV4-3	TRBD2	TRBJ2-5	TGCGCCAGCAGCCAAGAACTAGCGGGGGGGCGGCAAGAGACCCAGTACTTC	CASSQELAGGRQETQYF
once	TRBV13	-	TRBJ2-6	TGTGCCAGCAGCCTGACTCCTAGCTCTGGGGCCAACGTCCTGACTTTC	CASSLTPSSGANVLTF
-	TRBV30	-	TRBJ1-5	TGTGCCTGGAGTGTAGGAGGGCGTAATCAGCCCCAGCATTTT	CAWSVGGRNQPQHF
once	TRBV28	-	TRBJ2-5	TGTGCCAGCAGTTCGCAGATGCAGACCCAGTACTTC	CASSSQMQTQYF
-	TRBV11-2	-	TRBJ1-2	TGTGCCAGCAGCTTAGGGACAATCTATGGCTACACCTTC	CASSLGTIYGYTF
-	TRBV6-5	-	TRBJ1-3	TGTGCCAGCAGTTACTCCGCAGGCTCTGGAAACACCATATATTTT	CASSYSAGSGNTIYF
-	TRBV19	-	TRBJ1-1	TGTGCCAGCTCGAACTGGGCGAACACTGAAGCTTTCTTT	CASSNWANTEAFF
-	TRBV7-2	-	TRBJ1-5	TGTGCCAGCAGCTTAGGGTTGACAGGATGGGATCAGCCCCAGCATTTT	CASSLGLTGWDQPQHF